Each of the 5 T cell receptor beta chains below was sequenced from the same sample in a study of blood T cells in healthy people across ages. Using a J-beta primer mix together with a sample-barcoded 5' primer, a second PCR was run for about 6 to 11 cycles. TCRdb re-derived calls from the 5' RACE reads in MiXCR, one entry per CDR3 protein. The sample includes around 750,000 distinct CDR3 sequences, 53% of them seen just once. Sequencing input: blood. All receptors come from an elderly man in good health.

The J gene is TRBJ2-3, the V gene TRBV29-1; D not certain. CDR1 and CDR2 from the germline V gene are SQVTM and ANQGSEA. This CDR3 is built from 12 residues. V was cut by 5 bases and J by 0 bases, with 6 bases left in between. CDR3: CSVTSSTDTQYF. CDR3 bases: TGCAGCGTTACCAGCAGCACAGATACGCAGTATTTT.

The chain employs TRBV6-5 and TRBJ2-5; 8 nucleotides align to TRBD2. The CDR3 spans 17 residues. Trimming at V came to 0 bases and at J to 0 bases, leaving 6 bases not matched to a gene. From germline, CDR1 is MNHEY and CDR2 SVGAGI. The CDR3 DNA reads as TGTGCCAGCAGTTACTCTGGGCTAGCGGGCTACCAAGAGACCCAGTACTTC. Its protein product is CASSYSGLAGYQETQYF.

The chain is built from TRBV7-2 and TRBJ1-1; tentatively, D is TRBD1 (5 bases). With 3 bases removed from V and 9 bases from J, the gap between germline ends came to 8 bases. This CDR3 has 11 amino acids. Looked up from germline, CDR1 is SGHTA and CDR2 is FQGNSA. The CDR3, as DNA: TGTGCCAGCAGCTTCCCGGGACAAGCTTTCTTT. This codes for CASSFPGQAFF.

This clonotype has only a few counts. This chain links TRBV20-1 with TRBJ2-7; 13 positions agree with TRBD2. Germline CDR1 and CDR2: DFQATT and SNEGSKA (reference sequence). With 3 bases clipped from V and 3 bases from J, the junction kept 11 bases outside the gene matches. This CDR3 is built from 17 residues. This chain's CDR3 is CSARSSLLAGGYYEQYF. The CDR3 DNA is TGCAGTGCTAGGTCCTCCTTACTAGCGGGAGGGTACTACGAGCAGTACTTC.

The chain has TRBV6-5 and TRBJ2-7, with D hard to call. The CDR3 covers 11 residues. Germline V CDR1 and CDR2: MNHEY, SVGAGI. Between the trimmed V and J ends, which lost 7 bases and 3 bases, there was a span of 7 bases. The CDR3 region has the DNA TGTGCCAGCAAGAGCCACTACGAGCAGTACTTC. The encoded protein is CASKSHYEQYF.